This passage covers 10 T cell receptor beta chains from one sample sequenced in a study of glioma-infiltrating T cells. Using RNA template, CDR3s of TCR alpha and beta were amplified with iRepertoire arm-PCR. TCRdb passed the multiplex PCR reads through MiXCR, listing each CDR3 protein once. This sample has approximately 190,000 distinct CDR3 sequences; approximately 30% occur once, and the top ten carry 20% to 25%. Sample: glioma tissue, nonneoplastic brain tissue, or PBMCs (not recorded which). All receptors derive from a human donor with low-grade glioma or glioblastoma, undergoing nonglioma brain surgery, or in good health (not recorded which).

This clonotype was found many times. The V call is TRBV7-2, the J call TRBJ2-7; 10 nucleotides align to TRBD2. The CDR3 loop spans 15 amino acids. V lost 5 bases, J lost 9 bases, and 13 bases stayed unmatched. Germline-derived CDR1 and CDR2 are SGHTA and FQGNSA. The CDR3 is CASSPFSSGSSGQYF. The CDR3, as DNA: TGTGCCAGCAGCCCCTTCTCTAGCGGGAGCTCCGGGCAGTACTTC.

This chain connects TRBV7-9 to TRBJ2-7, with 10 bases matching TRBD1. J lost 4 bases, V lost 0 bases, and 6 bases had no gene match. Germline assignment: CDR1 SEHNR and CDR2 FQNEAQ (reference sequence). The CDR3 loop spans 16 amino acids. CDR3 sequence (DNA): TGTGCCAGCAGCTTAGCGGGGACAGGGGCCCGTTACGAGCAGTACTTC. Translation gives CASSLAGTGARYEQYF. Variable domain in full (rest from reference TRBV7-9 and TRBJ2-7): DTGVSQNPRHKITKRGQNVTFRCDPISEHNRLYWYRQTLGQGPEFLTYFQNEAQLEKSRLLSDRFSAERPKGSFSTLEIQRTEQGDSAMYLCASSLAGTGARYEQYFGPGTRLTVT.

As regards this clonotype: One end of the junction is discordant with germline, which a read error may explain. V is TRBV12-5 and J is TRBJ1-1; D remains ambiguous. Germline assignment: CDR1 LGHNT and CDR2 FRNRAP. The CDR3 is 12 residues long. The CDR3, as DNA: TGTGCTAGTGGTTTGCTGGTAGCTGAAGATTTCTTT. Translation gives CASGLLVAEDFF.

There are many counts of this clonotype. J is TRBJ2-1 and V is TRBV4-1, with D perhaps being TRBD1 or TRBD2 (5 bases each). V was pared by 1 base and J by 4 bases, with 20 bases between. Germline CDR1 MGHRA, CDR2 YSYEKL. The CDR3 spans 18 residues. CDR3 loop: CASSQGALRGSEYNEQFF. CDR3 DNA sequence: TGCGCCAGCAGCCAAGGAGCGCTACGGGGCTCCGAATACAATGAGCAGTTCTTC.

As for this clonotype: As the CDR3 is not closed by the conserved phenylalanine or tryptophan, this likely results from a read error. The CDR3 DNA reads TGTGCCAGCTCACCACCGGGGGGGTACTCCTACGAGCAGTACTTA. As protein: CASSPPGGYSYEQYL. The V call is TRBV6-1, the J call TRBJ2-7; 8 bases fit TRBD2. The V segment lost 8 bases and the J segment 0 bases; nucleotides outside the gene matches: 9. The CDR3 has 15 residues. CDR1 is MNHNS, CDR2 SASEGT, per germline.

As regards this clonotype: The CDR3 does not end in the conserved phenylalanine or tryptophan, so this is likely a read error. The V gene is TRBV20-1, the J gene TRBJ1-1; possible D gene TRBD1, 5 bases. In germline, CDR1 is DFQATT, CDR2 SNEGSKA (reference sequence). Trimming took 1 base from V and 3 from J, leaving 6 bases between them. This CDR3 has 12 amino acids. The CDR3 DNA follows: TGCAGTGCTAGAGGGGGCGACACTGAAGCTTTCTCC. It specifies CSARGGDTEAFS.

This clonotype was seen repeatedly, ten times or more. The chain joins TRBV6-1 to TRBJ2-1, with TRBD2 as a possible D gene (6 bases). The germline V gene has CDR1 MNHNS and CDR2 SASEGT. This CDR3 is built from 15 residues. V was clipped by 6 bases and J by 3 bases, with 15 bases between them. DNA for the CDR3: TGTGCCAGCAGGTTTACAGCGGAGGGCTACAATGAGCAGTTCTTC. This translates into CASRFTAEGYNEQFF.

The chain links TRBV6-8 to TRBJ2-7, with D possibly matching TRBD2 (5 bases). CDR1 is MNHGY, CDR2 SAAAGT, per germline. The CDR3 has 16 amino acids. Trimming removed 0 bases from V and 3 bases from J, with 15 bases in between. The CDR3 nucleotides are TGTGCCAGCAGTTACTCGAGTAGAGGGAGCTACTACGAGCAGTACTTC. It translates to CASSYSSRGSYYEQYF.

The chain employs TRBV12-5 and TRBJ2-7, with TRBD1 matching over 7 bases. CDR3 length: 14 residues. V was pared by 4 bases and J by 7 bases, with 10 bases of the junction left unmatched. Germline loops: CDR1 LGHNT, CDR2 FRNRAP. In DNA form, the CDR3 reads TGTGCTAGTGGTTCGACAGGGAAGATCAATGAGCAGTACTTC. Translated, it gives CASGSTGKINEQYF.

This clonotype was recorded only once. At one end, the junction sequence differs from germline, possibly due to a read error. The chain is built from TRBV20-1 and TRBJ2-1; 12 bases match TRBD2. This CDR3 has 16 amino acids. Germline V gives CDR1 DFQATT, CDR2 SNEGSKA (reference sequence). The CDR3 DNA is TGCGGTGCTGGAAAGGTCGGACTAGCGGGGCCCTATGAGCAGTTCTTC. As protein: CGAGKVGLAGPYEQFF.